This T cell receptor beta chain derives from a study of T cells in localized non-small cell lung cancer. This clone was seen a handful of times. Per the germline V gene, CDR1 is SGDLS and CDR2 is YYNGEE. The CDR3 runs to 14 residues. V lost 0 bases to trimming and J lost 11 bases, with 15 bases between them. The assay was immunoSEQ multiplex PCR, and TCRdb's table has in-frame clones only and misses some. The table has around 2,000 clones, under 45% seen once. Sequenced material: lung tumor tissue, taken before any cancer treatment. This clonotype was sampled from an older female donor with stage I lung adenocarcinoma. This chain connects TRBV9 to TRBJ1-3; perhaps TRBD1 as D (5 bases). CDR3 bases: TGTGCCAGCAGCGTAGGGGGGGAAGGTACCCCCATATATTTT. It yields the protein CASSVGGEGTPIYF.